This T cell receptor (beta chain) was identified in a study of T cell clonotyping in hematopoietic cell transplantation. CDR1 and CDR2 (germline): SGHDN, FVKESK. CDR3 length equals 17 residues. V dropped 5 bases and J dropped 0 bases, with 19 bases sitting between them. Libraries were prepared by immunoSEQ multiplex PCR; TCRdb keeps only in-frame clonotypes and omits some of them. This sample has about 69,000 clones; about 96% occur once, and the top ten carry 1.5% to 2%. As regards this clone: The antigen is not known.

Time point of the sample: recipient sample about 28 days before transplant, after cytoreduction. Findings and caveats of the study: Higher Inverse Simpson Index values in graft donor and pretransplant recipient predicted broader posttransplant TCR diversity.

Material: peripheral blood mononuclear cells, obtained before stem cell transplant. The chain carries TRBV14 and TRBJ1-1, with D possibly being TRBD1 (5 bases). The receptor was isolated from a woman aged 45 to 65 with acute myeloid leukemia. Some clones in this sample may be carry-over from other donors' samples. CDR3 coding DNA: TGTGCCAGCAGCTCCCTTGACCCCCGGGACCTGAACACTGAAGCTTTCTTT. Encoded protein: CASSSLDPRDLNTEAFF.